The 25 T cell receptor beta chains listed next were all sequenced from one sample in a study of blood T cell repertoires in COVID-19. The protocol was immunoSEQ multiplex PCR, while the TCRdb copy is restricted to in-frame clones and leaves out a portion. This table has 80,000 to 95,000 clones, around 75% appearing once. Sequenced input: peripheral blood. The receptors derive from a woman of 80 years or more with active or convalescent COVID-19.

This chain links TRBV5-8 with TRBJ2-5, with D possibly TRBD1 on 6 matching bases. The CDR3 extends over 14 amino acids. Germline values: CDR1 SGHTS, CDR2 YDEGEE. The germline V and J ends were trimmed by 6 bases and 3 bases, with 15 bases remaining between them. CDR3 residues: CASNRWGREETQYF. DNA for the CDR3: TGTGCCAGCAACCGCTGGGGGCGGGAAGAGACCCAGTACTTC.

This clone came up a few times. The chain recombines TRBV11-2 with TRBJ2-5; 7 nucleotides match TRBD2. This CDR3 spans 15 amino acids. The germline V gene has CDR1 SGHAT and CDR2 FQNNGV. V shed 2 bases and J 0 bases; nucleotides not matched to a gene: 3. The CDR3 here is CASSLNGGDQETQYF. CDR3 nucleotides: TGTGCCAGCAGCTTAAATGGGGGGGACCAAGAGACCCAGTACTTC.

V and J are TRBV7-9 and TRBJ2-1, with 10 bases fitting TRBD2. The CDR3 runs 16 residues. V shed 1 base, J shed 4 bases, and the junction held 4 bases outside the gene matches. Germline V lookup: CDR1 SEHNR, CDR2 FQNEAQ (reference sequence). The CDR3 spells CASSLGELAGYNEQFF. The CDR3 DNA reads TGTGCCAGCAGCTTAGGAGAACTAGCGGGGTACAATGAGCAGTTCTTC.

The V call is TRBV20-1, the J call TRBJ1-5, with D perhaps matching TRBD1 (6 bases). This CDR3 has 14 amino acids. Germline values: CDR1 DFQATT, CDR2 SNEGSKA (reference sequence). The germline V and J ends were trimmed by 3 bases and 7 bases, with 16 bases remaining between them. The CDR3 coding sequence is TGCAGTGCTAGTACCGGGACAACTAACCAGCCCCAGCATTTT. Amino acids: CSASTGTTNQPQHF.

The V gene is TRBV7-6, the J gene TRBJ2-3; 12 positions agree with TRBD2. CDR3 length equals 15 residues. Germline lookup yields CDR1 SGHVS and CDR2 FNYEAQ. With 4 bases clipped from V and 3 bases from J, the junction kept 2 bases outside the gene matches. The CDR3 nucleotides are TGTGCCAGCAGCTGGACTAGCGGGGAAACAGATACGCAGTATTTT. The encoded protein is CASSWTSGETDTQYF.

The chain links TRBV3-1 (or the pseudogene TRBV3-2) to TRBJ1-1, with D tentatively TRBD1 (5 bases). The V gene's germline CDR1 is LGHDT and CDR2 YNNKEL (reference sequence). The CDR3 contains 15 residues. V dropped 2 bases and J dropped 4 bases, with 14 bases sitting between them. CDR3 bases: TGTGCCAGCAGCCAACCCCGGGACTTGCCCACTGAAGCTTTCTTT. Protein sequence: CASSQPRDLPTEAFF.

This sequence joins TRBV2 and TRBJ2-5; 9 bases are a match to TRBD2. CDR1 and CDR2 from the germline V gene are SNHLY and FYNNEI. This CDR3 has 17 amino acids. The trim removed 5 bases at V and 4 bases at J, leaving 14 bases unmatched. The CDR3 spells CASSKGFSGRFGETQYF. In DNA, the CDR3 is TGTGCCAGCAGTAAGGGGTTTAGCGGGAGATTTGGAGAGACCCAGTACTTC.

The table lists this clone with a count of one. This sequence joins TRBV6-5 and TRBJ2-1, with 13 bases aligning to TRBD2. The junction had 1 base not matched to a gene; V was cut back by 2 bases and J by 6 bases. The CDR3 sequence is 15 residues long. Germline CDR1 and CDR2: MNHEY and SVGAGI. CDR3 nucleotide sequence: TGTGCCAGCAGTTACCGGACTAGCGGGAGCAATGAGCAGTTCTTC. Encoded protein: CASSYRTSGSNEQFF.

The chain employs TRBV5-1 and TRBJ2-1, with 7 positions matching TRBD1. The CDR3 spans 16 residues. CDR1 SGHRS and CDR2 YFSETQ come from the germline V gene. The V and J ends lost 0 bases and 5 bases, in that order; junction bases with no gene match: 8. The CDR3 loop reads CASSLGGQIADNEQFF. In DNA form, the CDR3 reads TGCGCCAGCAGCTTGGGGGGACAGATAGCAGACAATGAGCAGTTCTTC.

The CDR3 nucleotides are TGCGCCAGCAGCCCTTCGGGACAGAATCCCCGGGCTGGAAACACCATATATTTT. Its translation: CASSPSGQNPRAGNTIYF. This chain links TRBV4-1 with TRBJ1-3; TRBD1 matches at 7 bases. The CDR3 spans 18 residues. Germline V gene sequence: CDR1 MGHRA, CDR2 YSYEKL. The ends lost 4 bases at V and 2 bases at J; junction bases unmatched: 14.

The chain uses TRBV30 and TRBJ2-2; D uncertain. The CDR3 covers 12 residues. Per germline, CDR1 GTSNPN and CDR2 SVGIG (reference sequence). Trimming shortened V by 2 bases and J by 7 bases, and 8 bases separated the two germline ends. CDR3: CAWSSENGELFF. DNA of the CDR3: TGTGCCTGGAGTTCGGAGAACGGGGAGCTGTTTTTT.

In nucleotides, the CDR3 is TGTGCCAGCAGCTTGGGGGCGGGCCGCAATCAGCCCCAGCATTTT. This codes for CASSLGAGRNQPQHF. The gene calls are TRBV5-6 and TRBJ1-5; D remains unclear. V was trimmed by 0 bases and J by 2 bases, leaving 9 bases between them. The CDR3 runs to 15 residues. Germline CDR1 reads SGHDT; CDR2 reads YYEEEE. Variable domain in full (rest from reference TRBV5-6 and TRBJ1-5): DAGVTQSPTHLIKTRGQQVTLRCSPKSGHDTVSWYQQALGQGPQFIFQYYEEEERQRGNFPDRFSGHQFPNYSSELNVNALLLGDSALYLCASSLGAGRNQPQHFGDGTRLSIL.

The CDR3 loop reads CASSVTGNTEAFF. Written as DNA, the CDR3 is TGTGCCAGCAGTGTGACAGGGAACACTGAAGCTTTCTTT. V is TRBV25-1 and J is TRBJ1-1; maybe TRBD1 (6 bases). The CDR3 sequence is 13 residues long. Germline V gives CDR1 MGHDK, CDR2 SYGVNS. V was cut by 4 bases and J by 1 base, with 7 bases left in between.

This chain joins TRBV5-4 and TRBJ2-1; tentative D call: TRBD1 (6 bases). V lost 3 bases and J lost 9, with 10 bases in between. CDR1 SGHNT and CDR2 YYREEE come from the germline V gene (reference sequence). This CDR3 region has 12 residues. Here the CDR3 reads CASSSDSSEQFF. The CDR3 coding sequence is TGTGCCAGCAGCTCGGACAGTTCTGAGCAGTTCTTC. Full variable domain (missing parts from reference TRBV5-4 and TRBJ2-1): ETGVTQSPTHLIKTRGQQVTLRCSSQSGHNTVSWYQQALGQGPQFIFQYYREEENGRGNFPPRFSGLQFPNYSSELNVNALELDDSALYLCASSSDSSEQFFGPGTRLTVL.

This clone was observed once. J is TRBJ2-7 and V is TRBV3-1 (or the pseudogene TRBV3-2); D call uncertain. The germline V gene encodes CDR1 LGHDT and CDR2 YNNKEL (reference sequence). The CDR3 sequence is 15 residues long. The V and J ends lost 4 bases and 3 bases respectively, with 16 bases between them. The CDR3 sequence: CASSPSAVVNYEQYF. The CDR3 nucleotides read TGTGCCAGCAGCCCGAGTGCGGTCGTAAACTACGAGCAGTACTTC.

The chain uses TRBV4-2 and TRBJ2-7; TRBD1 matches 8 bases. The CDR3 consists of 15 residues. Trimming removed 2 bases from V and 4 bases from J; junction bases left unmatched: 7. The germline CDR1 and CDR2 sequences are LGHNA and YNFKEQ. The CDR3 DNA reads TGTGCCAGCAGCCAACGACAGGGGAAGCTGTACGAGCAGTACTTC. As protein: CASSQRQGKLYEQYF.

The chain carries TRBV30 and TRBJ2-3; TRBD2 matches at 11 bases. The CDR3 sequence is 15 residues long. Germline V CDR1 and CDR2: GTSNPN, SVGIG (reference sequence). The V segment lost 1 base and the J segment 6 bases; nucleotides outside the gene matches: 6. The CDR3 sequence is CAWSDPTSGADTQYF. CDR3 nucleotide sequence: TGTGCCTGGAGTGACCCGACTAGCGGGGCTGATACGCAGTATTTT.

The CDR3 region is CAWTPLGGRGYYTF. The CDR3 DNA reads TGTGCCTGGACTCCTCTTGGTGGGAGGGGGTACTACACCTTC. The chain combines TRBV30 with TRBJ1-2; TRBD1 is a possible D gene (6 bases). From germline, CDR1 is GTSNPN and CDR2 SVGIG (reference sequence). Between the trimmed V and J ends, which lost 4 bases and 10 bases, there was a span of 22 bases. The CDR3 loop spans 14 amino acids.

V and J are TRBV6-5 and TRBJ1-2; TRBD1 matches 7 bases. With 7 bases clipped from V and 4 bases from J, the junction kept 9 bases outside the gene matches. Germline CDR1 reads MNHEY; CDR2 reads SVGAGI. There are 14 residues in the CDR3. The DNA for the CDR3 is TGTGCCAGCACCGGGACAGTAAGGGGCTATGGCTACACCTTC. Amino acids: CASTGTVRGYGYTF.

The rearrangement joins TRBV4-2 to TRBJ2-2, with 10 bases that match TRBD2. Germline CDR1 and CDR2: LGHNA and YNFKEQ. This CDR3 is 17 amino acids long. V lost 1 base and J lost 6; bases outside the gene matches: 8. CDR3 in DNA: TGTGCCAGCAGCCAAGTATACCTAGCGGGGGCGGCCGGGGAGCTGTTTTTT. Protein product: CASSQVYLAGAAGELFF.

The J gene is TRBJ2-7, the V gene TRBV10-3; D not resolved. In germline, CDR1 is ENHRY, CDR2 SYGVKD. With 3 bases removed from V and 2 bases from J, the gap between germline ends came to 8 bases. The CDR3 consists of 13 residues. CDR3 region: CAISESETYEQYF. CDR3 DNA sequence: TGTGCCATCAGTGAAAGTGAGACCTACGAGCAGTACTTC.

The chain carries TRBV3-1 (or the pseudogene TRBV3-2) and TRBJ1-5, with a tentative D call TRBD1 (6 bases). Deletions cut 4 bases from V and 4 bases from J, with 20 bases between. Germline-derived CDR1 and CDR2 are LGHDT and YNNKEL (reference sequence). CDR3 length: 17 residues. The CDR3: CASSPHTGSDLNQPQHF. The CDR3 DNA reads as TGTGCCAGCAGCCCACACACAGGGTCCGACCTTAATCAGCCCCAGCATTTT.

The gene calls are TRBV9 and TRBJ1-3; 9 bases match TRBD1. V lost 4 bases and J lost 4; bases outside the gene matches: 3. Germline V gives CDR1 SGDLS, CDR2 YYNGEE. CDR3 length equals 14 residues. CDR3 DNA sequence: TGTGCCAGCAGCCCGGGACAGGGAGGAAACACCATATATTTT. This translates into CASSPGQGGNTIYF.

The chain carries TRBV19 and TRBJ1-2; 7 bases are shared with TRBD1. After removal of 9 bases from V and 5 bases from J, the junction contained 9 bases not matched to a gene. The CDR3 runs to 13 residues. Germline V gives CDR1 LNHDA, CDR2 SQIVND (reference sequence). The CDR3 protein is CASADTGEYGYTF. In DNA form, the CDR3 reads TGTGCCAGCGCCGATACAGGGGAGTATGGCTACACCTTC.

V usage is TRBV19 and J usage is TRBJ2-2, with a weak D call TRBD1 (5 bases). The CDR3 contains 14 residues. Germline V lookup: CDR1 LNHDA, CDR2 SQIVND (reference sequence). The CDR3 DNA sequence: TGTGCGACCAATCGCGGACACCCCACCGGGGAGCTGTTTTTT. Protein: CATNRGHPTGELFF.